The source of this TCR beta chain is a study of early T cells in non-severe SARS-CoV-2 infection. At the level of the study: Unpaired chains resulted from sequencing bulk RNA of unsorted whole blood.

In its sample, this clonotype was seen many times. TCRdb fed the 5' RACE reads into MiXCR, producing one record per CDR3 protein. The sample records under 60,000 distinct CDR3 sequences, 8.7% being singletons. The CDR3 has 16 amino acids. Unmatched junction bases numbered 10, after V lost 2 bases and J lost 5 bases. Germline values: CDR1 MGHRA, CDR2 YSYEKL. The clonotype was recovered from an adult who was a healthcare worker with PCR-confirmed SARS-CoV-2 infection or an uninfected control (not recorded which). The genes are TRBV4-1 and TRBJ2-7; 9 nucleotides agree with TRBD1. The sample in question was whole blood, obtained at baseline. In nucleotides, the CDR3 is TGCGCCAGCAGCCAATCTCCGGGACAGGGAATGCACGAGCAGTACTTC. Translating it yields CASSQSPGQGMHEQYF.